Reported below is one T cell receptor (beta chain). The antigen remains unidentified. This specimen comes from a study of blood T cells in healthy people across ages. Whole-study findings and limits: Long-lived and aged donors differed, with more naive CD4+ cells and higher diversity in the long-lived.

Each donor supplied about 9.6 milliliters of peripheral blood. Every sample yielded at least 6.5 million isolated PBMCs. The CDR3 consists of 13 residues. CDR1 and CDR2 from the germline V gene are SQVTM and ANQGSEA. Trimming cost V 6 bases and J 2 bases, with 12 bases left between them. A sample-barcoded 5' primer and a J-beta primer mix were used in a second PCR of roughly 7 to 11 cycles. Every cDNA molecule carried a tag from a template-switch adaptor bearing 12 random nucleotides. MiXCR, run by TCRdb on the 5' RACE reads, gives a single entry per CDR3 protein. The table includes some 1,500,000 distinct CDR3 sequences, around 40% detected once.

This rearrangement joins TRBV29-1 to TRBJ2-3; no definite D call. The sequenced sample was blood. The clonotype originates from a woman in her late teens or twenties in good health. This CDR3 is CSVLQTYTDTQYF. CDR3 DNA sequence: TGCAGCGTACTACAGACCTACACAGATACGCAGTATTTT.